A single sample gave rise to the 14 T cell receptor beta chains below, sequenced in a study of cytomegalovirus exposure and HLA in healthy donors. Use of 60 Vbeta and 13 Jbeta primers characterized the PCR. The assay was immunoSEQ multiplex PCR, and TCRdb's table has in-frame clones only and misses some. The table lists 150,000 to 200,000 clones, about two thirds of them singletons. Sequenced input: PBMCs. These receptors were collected from a woman under 30 in good health and CMV-seropositive.

The chain carries TRBV2 and TRBJ2-1; no firm D call. The V gene lost 8 bases and the J gene lost 3 bases, with 17 bases spanning the gap. CDR3 length: 15 amino acids. CDR1 is SNHLY, CDR2 FYNNEI, per germline. The CDR3 loop is CASQIGSAGYNEQFF. The CDR3 DNA is TGTGCCAGCCAGATTGGAAGCGCTGGCTACAATGAGCAGTTCTTC.

This chain uses TRBV11-2 with TRBJ2-1; D perhaps matches TRBD1 (6 bases). Trimming left V 1 base short and J 8 bases short, with 15 bases between. Per germline, CDR1 SGHAT and CDR2 FQNNGV. The CDR3 contains 15 residues. The CDR3 loop reads CASSLVEGVSDEQFF. The CDR3 coding sequence is TGTGCCAGCAGCTTAGTTGAGGGGGTAAGCGATGAGCAGTTCTTC.

The chain combines TRBV5-4 with TRBJ2-3; TRBD2 matches at 9 bases. The CDR3 spans 16 residues. Germline-derived CDR1 and CDR2 are SGHNT and YYREEE (reference sequence). The V gene end was trimmed by 7 bases and the J gene end by 2 bases; junction bases not matched to a gene: 11. Here the CDR3 reads CASGRLAEGSTDTQYF. CDR3 nucleotides: TGTGCCAGCGGGAGACTAGCGGAGGGATCCACAGATACGCAGTATTTT.

This rearrangement joins TRBV13 to TRBJ1-1; D remains unclear. Germline CDR1 is PRHDT and CDR2 is FYEKMQ (reference sequence). V shed 2 bases and J shed 4 bases, with 11 bases lying between them. The CDR3 is 14 amino acids. The CDR3, as DNA: TGTGCCAGCAGCTTATCCAGGTTTGGCACTGAAGCTTTCTTT. It translates to CASSLSRFGTEAFF.

This chain links TRBV7-6 with TRBJ2-5; a weak D match, TRBD1 (5 bases). V lost 8 bases and J lost 4, with 11 bases in between. This CDR3 has 12 residues. Germline-derived CDR1 and CDR2 are SGHVS and FNYEAQ. This CDR3 is CASARGSETQYF. In DNA, the CDR3 is TGTGCCAGCGCTAGGGGCTCAGAGACCCAGTACTTC.

This clone was recorded only once. J is TRBJ1-2 and V is TRBV19; 10 positions match TRBD1. V was pared by 7 bases and J by 5 bases, with 4 bases of the junction left unmatched. CDR3 length equals 13 residues. CDR1 is LNHDA and CDR2 is SQIVND in the germline V gene (reference sequence). CDR3 region: CASMMDRGYGYTF. The CDR3 region has the DNA TGTGCCAGTATGATGGACAGGGGGTATGGCTACACCTTC.

This clone was counted a single time. This chain joins TRBV29-1 and TRBJ2-1, with 13 bases aligning to TRBD2. J was trimmed by 7 bases and V by 5 bases; bases with no gene match: 5. The CDR3 is 14 residues long. From germline, CDR1 is SQVTM and CDR2 ANQGSEA. In nucleotides, the CDR3 is TGCAGCGTTCTAGGACTAGCGGGAGTGAATGAGCAGTTCTTC. This gives the protein CSVLGLAGVNEQFF.

The chain recombines TRBV29-1 with TRBJ2-3; 11 bases line up with TRBD2. The J segment lost 2 bases and the V segment lost 7 bases, leaving 5 bases of the junction unmatched. This CDR3 has 14 amino acids. Germline loops: CDR1 SQVTM, CDR2 ANQGSEA. The CDR3 nucleotides are TGCAGCGCGAGGACTAGCGGGCCCACAGATACGCAGTATTTT. This sequence encodes CSARTSGPTDTQYF.

The V call is TRBV7-2, the J call TRBJ2-2; D is unclear. The CDR3 loop spans 13 amino acids. The V end was cut by 0 bases, the J end by 3 bases, with 2 bases between. The germline CDR1 and CDR2 sequences are SGHTA and FQGNSA. The CDR3 sequence is CASSLAYTGELFF. Written as DNA, the CDR3 is TGTGCCAGCAGCTTAGCCTACACCGGGGAGCTGTTTTTT. Supplemented by reference TRBV7-2 and TRBJ2-2, the full variable domain reads GAGVSQSPSNKVTEKGKDVELRCDPISGHTALYWYRQSLGQGLEFLIYFQGNSAPDKSGLPSDRFSAERTGGSVSTLTIQRTQQEDSAVYLCASSLAYTGELFFGEGSRLTVL.

This clone was seen only a few times. This chain connects TRBV29-1 to TRBJ1-1, with a tentative D call TRBD1 (5 bases). Germline CDR1 and CDR2: SQVTM and ANQGSEA. The CDR3 runs to 13 residues. Trimming left V 6 bases short and J 0 bases short, with 11 bases between. The chain's CDR3 is CSVLRQMNTEAFF. For the CDR3, the DNA is TGCAGCGTCCTAAGACAGATGAACACTGAAGCTTTCTTT.

The chain has TRBV5-1 and TRBJ2-2; tentatively, D is TRBD1 (5 bases). V was shortened by 0 bases and J by 5 bases, with 8 bases between the two germline ends. Germline lookup yields CDR1 SGHRS and CDR2 YFSETQ. This CDR3 region has 14 residues. CDR3 nucleotide sequence: TGCGCCAGCAGCTTGGCCAGGGCGACCGGGGAGCTGTTTTTT. As protein: CASSLARATGELFF. Supplemented by reference TRBV5-1 and TRBJ2-2, the full variable domain reads KAGVTQTPRYLIKTRGQQVTLSCSPISGHRSVSWYQQTPGQGLQFLFEYFSETQRNKGNFPGRFSGRQFSNSRSEMNVSTLELGDSALYLCASSLARATGELFFGEGSRLTVL.

This rearrangement joins TRBV27 to TRBJ2-5; 12 bases are shared with TRBD2. The assigned J gene may be wrong: the sequence end matches TRBJ2-7 better. The CDR3 totals 16 residues. Germline CDR1 is MNHEY and CDR2 is SMNVEV (reference sequence). The CDR3 here is CASSPMRTSGNYEQYF. DNA for the CDR3: TGTGCCAGCAGTCCTATGCGGACTAGCGGGAACTACGAGCAGTACTTC.

The table lists this clone with a few counts. A read error is likely, as this CDR3 ends without the conserved phenylalanine or tryptophan. The chain carries TRBV27 and TRBJ1-4, with 9 bases matching TRBD1. Germline-derived CDR1 and CDR2 are MNHEY and SMNVEV (reference sequence). The CDR3 has 15 amino acids. V lost 5 bases and J lost 3; bases outside the gene matches: 4. The CDR3 region is CASSPWDRANEKLFV. The CDR3 DNA reads as TGTGCCAGCAGTCCATGGGACAGGGCTAATGAAAAACTGTTTGTT.

The J gene is TRBJ1-3, the V gene TRBV7-8; D perhaps matches TRBD1 (6 bases). CDR3 length: 16 amino acids. Trimming stripped 7 bases from V and 3 bases from J, with 19 bases between. CDR1 and CDR2 from the germline V gene are SGHVS and FQNEAQ. In DNA, the CDR3 is TGTGCCAGCACTGACGGGACATACCTTTTTGGAAACACCATATATTTT. It codes for CASTDGTYLFGNTIYF.